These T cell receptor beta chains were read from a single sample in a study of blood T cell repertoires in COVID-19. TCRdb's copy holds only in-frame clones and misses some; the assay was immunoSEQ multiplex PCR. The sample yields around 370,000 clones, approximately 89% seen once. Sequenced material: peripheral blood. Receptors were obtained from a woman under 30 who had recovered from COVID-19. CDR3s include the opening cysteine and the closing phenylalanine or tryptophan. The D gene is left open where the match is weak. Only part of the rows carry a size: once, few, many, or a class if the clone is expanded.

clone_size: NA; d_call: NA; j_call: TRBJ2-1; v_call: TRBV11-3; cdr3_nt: TGTGCCAGCAGCTTAGATCCCAGCGGTGAGCAGTTCTTC; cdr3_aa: CASSLDPSGEQFF
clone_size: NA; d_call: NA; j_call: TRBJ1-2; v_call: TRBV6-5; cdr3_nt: TGTGCCAGTACTGCCCGCGAACATGGCTACACCTTC; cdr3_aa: CASTAREHGYTF
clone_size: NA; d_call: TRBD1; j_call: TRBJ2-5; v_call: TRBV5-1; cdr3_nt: TGCGCCAGCAGCTCCGGACAGGGCGGGCAGACCCAGTACTTC; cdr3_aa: CASSSGQGGQTQYF
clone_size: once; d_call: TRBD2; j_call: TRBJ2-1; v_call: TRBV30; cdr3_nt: TGTGCGTCCGGGACTAGCGGTTACAATGAGCAGTTCTTC; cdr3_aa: CASGTSGYNEQFF
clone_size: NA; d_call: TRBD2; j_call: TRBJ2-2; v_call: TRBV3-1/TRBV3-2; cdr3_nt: TGTGCCAGCAGCCGGGGGACTAACTCGAACACCGGGGAGCTGTTTTTT; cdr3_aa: CASSRGTNSNTGELFF
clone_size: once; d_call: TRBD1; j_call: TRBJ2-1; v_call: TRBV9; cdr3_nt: TGTGCCAGCAGCGTAGCTACGACAGGGGAGCAGTTCTTC; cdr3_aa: CASSVATTGEQFF
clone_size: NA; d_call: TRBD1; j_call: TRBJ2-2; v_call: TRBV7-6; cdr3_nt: TGTGCCAGCAGCCGACAGGGGGCGAGGTCCGGGGAGCTGTTTTTT; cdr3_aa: CASSRQGARSGELFF
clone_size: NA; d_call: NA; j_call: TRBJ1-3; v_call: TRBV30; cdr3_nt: TGTGCCTGGAGTGGACCTCGGTCAATACAGGACCCTGGAAACACCATATATTTT; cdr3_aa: CAWSGPRSIQDPGNTIYF
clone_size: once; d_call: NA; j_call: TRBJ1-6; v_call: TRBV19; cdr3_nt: TGTGCCAGTAGTTCCCTCTATAATTCACCCCTCCACTTT; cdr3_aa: CASSSLYNSPLHF
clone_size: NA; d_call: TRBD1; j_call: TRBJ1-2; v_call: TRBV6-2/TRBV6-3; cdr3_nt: TGTGCCAGCGGCCGGACAGGGCGGAACTATGGCTACACCTTC; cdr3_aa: CASGRTGRNYGYTF
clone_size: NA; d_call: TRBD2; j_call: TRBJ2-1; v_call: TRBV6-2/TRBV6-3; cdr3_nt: TGTGCCAGCAGTCAATTACTAGCGGAAGAGCAGTTCTTC; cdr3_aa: CASSQLLAEEQFF
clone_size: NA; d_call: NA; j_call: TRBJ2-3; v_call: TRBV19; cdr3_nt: TGTGCCAGTAGTCCCGGTGGCAGGGGCGAAGGCACAGATACGCAGTATTTT; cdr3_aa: CASSPGGRGEGTDTQYF
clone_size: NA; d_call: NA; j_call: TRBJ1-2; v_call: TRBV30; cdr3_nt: TGTGCCTGGAGTGTAGCATGGGACATGCAATATGGCTACACCTTC; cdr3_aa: CAWSVAWDMQYGYTF
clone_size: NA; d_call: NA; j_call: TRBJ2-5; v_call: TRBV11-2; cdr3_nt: TGTGCCAGCAGCTTCTCTGAGGAAGAGACCCAGTACTTC; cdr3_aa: CASSFSEEETQYF
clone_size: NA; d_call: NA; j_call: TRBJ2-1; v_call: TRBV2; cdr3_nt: TGTGCCAGCAGTGATATCGGGGGCTCCTACAATGAGCAGTTCTTC; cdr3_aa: CASSDIGGSYNEQFF
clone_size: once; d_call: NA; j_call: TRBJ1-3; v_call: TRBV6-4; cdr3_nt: TGTGCCAGCAGTGAAACGGTCTCTGGAAACACCATATATTTT; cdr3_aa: CASSETVSGNTIYF
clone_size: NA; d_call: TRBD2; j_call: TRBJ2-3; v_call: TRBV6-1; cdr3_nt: TGTGCCAGCAGTGAAGGACTAGCGGGACTCACAGATACGCAGTATTTT; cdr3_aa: CASSEGLAGLTDTQYF
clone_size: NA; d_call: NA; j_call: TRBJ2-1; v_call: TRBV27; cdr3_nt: TGTGCCGAGTGGAGGCCCTACAATGAGCAGTTCTTC; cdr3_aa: CAEWRPYNEQFF
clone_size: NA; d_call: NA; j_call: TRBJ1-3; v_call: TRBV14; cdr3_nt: TGTGCCAGCAGCCTGACAGCGTTCTCTGGAAACACCATATATTTT; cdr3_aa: CASSLTAFSGNTIYF